This T cell receptor beta chain was observed in a study of cytomegalovirus exposure and HLA in healthy donors. With 2 bases clipped from V and 5 bases from J, the junction kept 7 bases outside the gene matches. This CDR3 has 15 amino acids. From germline, CDR1 is SGHVS and CDR2 FQNEAQ. Primers included in the PCR were 60 Vbeta and 13 Jbeta primers. The assay was immunoSEQ multiplex PCR, and TCRdb's table has in-frame clones only and misses some. The sample comprises more than 65,000 clones, around 78% of which are singletons, and 5.5% to 7.5% rests with the top ten. This TCR was sampled from a man between 18 and 35 years old in good health and CMV-seropositive. V and J are TRBV7-8 and TRBJ2-5, with 8 bases identical to TRBD1. Sequences were obtained from PBMCs. CDR3 protein: CASSLLGRTGETQYF. As DNA, the CDR3 is TGTGCCAGCAGCTTATTGGGACGGACAGGGGAGACCCAGTACTTC.